Many counts were recorded for the clone carrying this TCR beta chain. The cohort's ophthalmopathy patients, a group with duration under 3 months, had a Clinical Activity Score of at least 3 and a NOSPECS grade of at least 4. Every diagnosis used clinical symptoms, serum thyroxine and TRAb, thyroid ultrasound and orbital computed tomography. Amplification of TCR beta CDR3 regions was performed using RNA transcripts as template. HTBI primers were used for first-round RT-PCR of the TCR CDR3. MiXCR, run by TCRdb on the multiplex PCR reads, gives a single entry per CDR3 protein. The sample holds 400,000 to 550,000 distinct CDR3 sequences; around 24% are singletons and the top ten take around 11%. The sample originates from a study of T cells in Graves' hyperthyroidism and ophthalmopathy. Across the whole study: Peripheral blood specimens were obtained at initial diagnosis, prior to any treatment.

V was cut by 0 bases and J by 0 bases, with 10 bases left in between. There are 15 residues in the CDR3. CDR1 is DFQATT and CDR2 is SNEGSKA in the germline V gene (reference sequence). This TCR came from a woman in her 30s with Graves' ophthalmopathy. The chain couples TRBV20-1 to TRBJ2-3; D not certain. Sequencing was carried out using blood. The CDR3 DNA is TGCAGTGCTAGAGATAGTAACAGCAGCACAGATACGCAGTATTTT. Its protein is CSARDSNSSTDTQYF.